This TCR beta chain appears in the sequencing data of a study of graft-versus-host responses after intestinal transplantation. Across the whole study: Recipients received multivisceral, liver-intestinal, or isolated intestinal transplants. Anti-thymocyte globulin was used for induction in all recipients, who then took tacrolimus and steroids for about 3 years. Study-wide findings and caveats: The recipient marrow held GvH clones, and some of them showed up first in ileum or blood. Maximum circulating GvH clone levels tracked with early post-transplant HvG decreases.

About this clone itself: The antigen remains unidentified.

The V end lost 2 bases, the J end lost 3 bases, and 12 bases lay between the germline ends. Germline assignment: CDR1 KGHSY and CDR2 FQNENV. The CDR3 runs to 15 residues. Measured with immunoSEQ multiplex PCR; TCRdb has only the in-frame clones, and not every one. The table lists about 25,000 clones, 90% to 95% of them singletons. The specimen was PBMCs, collected 18 days after transplant. The sequence derives from a human patient who received an intestinal transplant, so some T cells may come from the graft donor. The V call is TRBV16, the J call TRBJ2-3; a weak D match, TRBD1 (5 bases). CDR3 amino acids: CASSQDSPITDTQYF. The DNA of the CDR3 is TGTGCCAGCAGCCAAGACAGTCCCATTACAGATACGCAGTATTTT. The complete variable domain, with remaining parts taken from reference TRBV16 and TRBJ2-3, reads GEEVAQTPKHLVRGEGQKAKLYCAPIKGHSYVFWYQQVLKNEFKFLISFQNENVFDETGMPKERFSAKCLPNSPCSLEIQATKLEDSAVYFCASSQDSPITDTQYFGPGTRLTVL.